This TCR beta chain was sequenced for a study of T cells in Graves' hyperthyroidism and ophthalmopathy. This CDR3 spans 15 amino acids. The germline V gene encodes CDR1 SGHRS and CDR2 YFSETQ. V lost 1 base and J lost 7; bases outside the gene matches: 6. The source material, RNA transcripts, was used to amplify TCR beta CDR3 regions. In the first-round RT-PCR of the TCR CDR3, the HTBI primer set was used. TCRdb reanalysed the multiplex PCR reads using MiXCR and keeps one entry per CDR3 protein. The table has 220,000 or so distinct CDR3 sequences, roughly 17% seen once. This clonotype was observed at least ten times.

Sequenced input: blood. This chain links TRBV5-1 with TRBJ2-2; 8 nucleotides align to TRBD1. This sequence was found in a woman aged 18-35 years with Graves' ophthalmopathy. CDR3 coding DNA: TGCGCCAGCAGCTTGCTCAGGGGGCCGGTCGGGGAGCTGTTTTTT. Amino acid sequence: CASSLLRGPVGELFF.